The clone carrying this T cell receptor (beta chain) appeared a few times. Its antigen remains unidentified. The data were obtained in a study of T cells after yellow fever vaccination. Study observations and caveats: Contamination of FACS-sorted repertoires by abundant clonotypes from the bulk population could occur.

A 5'RACE template-switching step, the method used to make TCR cDNA, added a universal primer site and UMIs. In TCRdb, the 5' RACE reads were re-called with MiXCR into one record per CDR3 protein. The sample records 250,000 or so distinct CDR3 sequences, 3.6% being singletons. Sequencing used PBMCs, obtained 15 days after the yellow fever booster vaccination. The source is a man younger than 35 who received the YFV17D yellow fever vaccine.

The DNA for the CDR3 is TGCGCCAGCAGCTTGGAGCCGGGACGGCCCTACGAGCAGTACTTC. It codes for CASSLEPGRPYEQYF. The chain recombines TRBV5-1 with TRBJ2-7; D assignment may be TRBD1 or TRBD2 (5 bases each). V was trimmed by 0 bases and J by 2 bases, leaving 12 bases between them. The germline V gene has CDR1 SGHRS and CDR2 YFSETQ. CDR3 length equals 15 residues. The full variable domain, in which reference TRBV5-1 and TRBJ2-7 provide the parts outside the CDR3, is KAGVTQTPRYLIKTRGQQVTLSCSPISGHRSVSWYQQTPGQGLQFLFEYFSETQRNKGNFPGRFSGRQFSNSRSEMNVSTLELGDSALYLCASSLEPGRPYEQYFGPGTRLTVT.